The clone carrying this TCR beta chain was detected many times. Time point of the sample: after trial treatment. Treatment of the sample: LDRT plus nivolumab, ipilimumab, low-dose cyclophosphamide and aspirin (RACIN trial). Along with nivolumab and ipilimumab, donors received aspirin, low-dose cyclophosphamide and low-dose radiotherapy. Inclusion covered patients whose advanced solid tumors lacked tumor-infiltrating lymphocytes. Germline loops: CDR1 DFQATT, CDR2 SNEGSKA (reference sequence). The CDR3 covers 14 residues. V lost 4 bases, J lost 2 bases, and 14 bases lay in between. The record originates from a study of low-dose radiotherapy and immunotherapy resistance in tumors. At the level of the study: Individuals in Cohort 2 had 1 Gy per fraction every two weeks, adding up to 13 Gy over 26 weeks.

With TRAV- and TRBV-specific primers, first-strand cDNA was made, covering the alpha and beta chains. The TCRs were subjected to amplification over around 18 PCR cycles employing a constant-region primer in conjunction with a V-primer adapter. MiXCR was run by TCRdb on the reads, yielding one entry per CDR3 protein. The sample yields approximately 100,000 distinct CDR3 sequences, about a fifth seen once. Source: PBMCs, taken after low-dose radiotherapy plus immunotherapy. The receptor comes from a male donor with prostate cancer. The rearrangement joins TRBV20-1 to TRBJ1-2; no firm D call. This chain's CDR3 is CSATPGPQNYGYTF. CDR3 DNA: TGCAGTGCTACTCCAGGACCCCAGAACTATGGCTACACCTTC.